This T cell receptor (beta chain) was profiled in a study of blood T cells in healthy people across ages (dated by TCRdb to the mid-2010s). Regarding the research as a whole: In model experiments, template switching captured about one uniquely barcoded TCR beta cDNA molecule for every two T cells. The study measured age-related changes in TCR beta repertoire diversity using deep sequencing normalized with unique cDNA molecular identifiers. Donors were grouped into four age groups: young (average roughly 17 years), middle-aged (39), aged (around 62) and long-lived (just over 80). Two additional independent replicas of 1 million unique cDNA reads from the same blood draw were analyzed for two donors (one aged 18 to 29 and one aged 80 or older).

The donors were under 40 Caucasian individuals from Russia, aged 6 to 90 years, who were systemically healthy. Approximately 10 milliliters of peripheral blood were collected from each donor into EDTA-treated Vacutainer tubes. Ficoll-Paque density-gradient centrifugation was used to isolate PBMCs, with at least 6.5 million per sample. Trizol reagent was used to extract total RNA from PBMCs, with at least 5.5 micrograms per sample. For every donor, an aliquot of PBMCs went through flow cytometry to measure the percentages of naive CD45RAhigh/CD27high T cells. To note about this clonotype: The antigen it binds to is not known. No much larger clonotype is one base removed from it; base qualities were not supplied.

Trimming takes 6 bases from V and 3 bases from J, and the germline ends sit 14 bases apart. CDR1 and CDR2 are drawn from the germline V gene: SGHTA, FQGNSA. The CDR3 sequence holds 14 residues, the cysteine and phenylalanine included. The read is trimmed to its CDR3 DNA, 42 bases read in frame from base 1. On the study overall, not on this receptor specifically: The percentage of naive T cells measured by flow cytometry correlated strongly with observed TCR beta diversity. Estimates of total diversity based on one million sequenced T cells were considered lower bounds and underestimates. Compared with the aged group, the long-lived group had more naive CD4+ T cells, fewer expanded clones and increased TCR diversity, suggesting age selection. Because the CMV infection status of the donors was unknown, age-related changes in expanded clonotypes may potentially have been confounded. As age increased, observed TCR beta diversity per million T cells dropped in a roughly linear way, and a significant reduction was already evident by age 40. Conclusive comparison of naive and antigen-experienced compartments was prevented by the profiling of bulk unsorted PBMCs.

The library came from 5' RACE. Sequencing was carried out with an Illumina HiSeq 2500. A second PCR of roughly 7 to 11 cycles was performed with a sample-barcoded 5' primer and a J-beta primer mix. A template-switch 5' adaptor carrying 12 random nucleotides introduced a unique molecular identifier onto each TCR beta cDNA molecule. Each sample yielded at least 2.5 million CDR3-containing paired-end reads. First-strand cDNA was synthesized from all RNA with the Mint cDNA synthesis kit, primed by a TRBC-specific oligonucleotide. Following uracil-DNA glycosylase treatment, a first 18-cycle PCR with universal primers M1SS and BC2_uni_R was performed on all cDNA. The paper's processing steps were these. Each sample was normalized by randomly selecting 1 million high-quality reads, each carrying a distinct molecular identifier. Instead of being binned into consensus sequences, reads that shared molecular identifiers were thrown out. MiTCR, with a Q25 quality threshold and the strictest error-elimination algorithm, was used for CDR3 identification, clonotype clustering and error correction. A nonparametric unseen species model using Euler transformation provided a lower-bound estimate of total TCR beta diversity. TCRdb passed the public sequencing reads through fastp at Q25 and MiXCR, retaining productive beta sequences. Identical CDR3 protein sequences are pooled into one entry, listed with their most common genes and DNA. These V and J calls are TCRdb output, not the study's own analysis. Counted in this sample were fewer than 800,000 distinct CDR3 sequences; around 25% of them appeared once. In total, the top ten clones hold 9.4% of the sample.

This same sample was also taken into another study, of T cells of mothers and their children. As noted in the second study: The donors were nine systemically healthy Caucasian individuals, made up of three mothers and their six children. cDNA synthesis used all of the extracted RNA, with roughly 1.5 ug of RNA in each 15 ul reaction. In the second PCR, the M1S primer added sample barcodes and 2-4 random nucleotides. Over 9 million TCR beta CDR3 reads came from each mother, compared with some 3 million reads from each child. In both related and unrelated pairs, thymic selection shapes the output of TCR recombination in a similar way, with inherited differences having only a minor effect. Normalized repertoire overlap was always found to be slightly, but never significantly, higher in related mother-child pairs than in unrelated mother-child pairs. Persistent microchimeric T cell clones were not detected, at a sensitivity of around 99 clones per million clonotypes. In the study, deep NGS was used to compare the TCR beta repertoires of mothers and children, and features distinguishing related mother-child pairs from unrelated individuals were sought. Mothers averaged 40 +/- 4 years of age and children averaged about 10 +/- 4 years. After adapters were ligated using NEBNext reagents, the libraries underwent 100+100 nt paired-end sequencing on an Illumina HiSeq 2000. To prevent cross-contamination, the mother and child libraries were prepared one month apart and sequenced in separate runs. Between about 500,000 and 2,100,000 distinct TCR beta clonotypes were identified per donor. Naive TCR beta clonotypes were estimated from low-frequency clonotypes matched to each donor's FACS-determined naive share, without sorting.

The clonotype was recovered from a boy aged 10-17 years in good health. Sequencing was carried out using blood. The chain is assembled from TRBV7-2 and TRBJ2-5, and perhaps TRBD2 as D gene, on 6 matching bases. CDR3 sequence: CASSQGLGKETQYF. The DNA sequence is TGTGCCAGCAGTCAGGGACTGGGGAAAGAGACCCAGTACTTC.